A selection of T cell receptor beta chains follows, all from one sample in a study of blood T cell repertoires in COVID-19. TCRdb keeps only in-frame clones here, not all; method: immunoSEQ multiplex PCR. This table has 140,000 to 150,000 clones, approximately 80% appearing once. The sequencing input was peripheral blood. These receptors all stem from a man aged 60-69 years with active or convalescent COVID-19. Each CDR3 is given with its conserved first and last residue. D genes are given only for firm matches. Clone size is given for some rows only: seen once, a few or many times, or a class if the clone is expanded.

cdr3_length j_call clone_size v_call d_call cdr3_nt cdr3_aa
13 TRBJ1-5 - TRBV6-1 - TGTGCCAGCAGTGAAGCGAGGAATCAGCCCCAGCATTTT CASSEARNQPQHF
18 TRBJ2-6 - TRBV5-1 - TGCGCCAGCAGCTTGGGCGGAGTTTACAACTCTGGGGCCAACGTCCTGACTTTC CASSLGGVYNSGANVLTF
14 TRBJ1-1 - TRBV18 - TGTGCCAGCTCACGGGACTCGAAGAACACTGAAGCTTTCTTT CASSRDSKNTEAFF
14 TRBJ1-6 - TRBV13 TRBD1 TGTGCCAGCAGCTTAGACCGGACAGGGTTTCCCCTCCACTTT CASSLDRTGFPLHF
19 TRBJ1-4 - TRBV4-2 TRBD1 TGTGCCAGCAGCCAAGATCCAAGGACAGGGGGCGCGGGGAGGGAAAAACTGTTTTTT CASSQDPRTGGAGREKLFF
13 TRBJ2-1 once TRBV9 TRBD1 TGTGCCAGCAGCGTAGACCCGGGACAGGGAAAGTTCTTC CASSVDPGQGKFF
14 TRBJ2-7 - TRBV9 - TGTGCCAGCAGTCCCCTTTCTGGGGAGGACGAGCAGTACTTC CASSPLSGEDEQYF
13 TRBJ1-6 - TRBV6-5 - TGTGCCAGCAAGGGGTCCTATAATTCACCCCTCCACTTT CASKGSYNSPLHF
16 TRBJ2-2 once TRBV15 - TGTGCCACCAGCAGAGATAAGCCCGGGAACACCGGGGAGCTGTTTTTT CATSRDKPGNTGELFF
15 TRBJ2-7 - TRBV15 - TGTGCCACCAGCATCTATCTCGGGAGCTCCTACGAGCAGTACTTC CATSIYLGSSYEQYF
15 TRBJ1-1 - TRBV28 - TGTGCCAGCACCTCTCTCAGCCCCGCGGTCACTGAAGCTTTCTTT CASTSLSPAVTEAFF
16 TRBJ1-2 - TRBV28 TRBD1 TGTGCCAGCACCCCCGGGGGCCTCGACAGGGTCTTTGGCTACACCTTC CASTPGGLDRVFGYTF
15 TRBJ1-3 few TRBV3-1/TRBV3-2 TRBD1 TGTGCCAGCAGCCGGACAGGTCCCTCTGGAAACACCATATATTTT CASSRTGPSGNTIYF
13 TRBJ1-2 - TRBV5-4 - TGTGCCAGCAGCCCTGACTCTAACTATGGCTACACCTTC CASSPDSNYGYTF
15 TRBJ2-7 - TRBV7-3 TRBD2 TGTGCCAGCAGCTTAGCTAGCGGGAGGGCTTACGAGCAGTACTTC CASSLASGRAYEQYF
14 TRBJ1-2 - TRBV11-2 TRBD1 TGTGCCAGCAGCCTAGGGGACAGGGGCTATGGCTACACCTTC CASSLGDRGYGYTF
16 TRBJ2-6 - TRBV24-1 - TGTGCCACCAGTGATCAACAGGGAGGGGGGGCCAACGTCCTGACTTTC CATSDQQGGGANVLTF
14 TRBJ1-1 - TRBV6-5 TRBD1 TGTGCCAGCAGTCGGGACAGGGTGGTCACTGAAGCTTTCTTT CASSRDRVVTEAFF
14 TRBJ2-7 - TRBV7-9 TRBD1 TGTGCCAGCAGCTCACCCGGACAGGGCAACGAGCAGTACTTC CASSSPGQGNEQYF
13 TRBJ1-2 - TRBV3-1/TRBV3-2 - TGTGCCAGCAGCCAAGACCCCGGGGTCGGCTACACCTTC CASSQDPGVGYTF
16 TRBJ2-1 once TRBV4-3 - TGCGCCAGCAGCCTAGCGGAACAGCGACTCTACAATGAGCAGTTCTTC CASSLAEQRLYNEQFF
14 TRBJ2-7 - TRBV4-2 - TGTGCCAGCAGCACCGGAGGGGAAAGATACGAGCAGTACTTC CASSTGGERYEQYF
14 TRBJ2-3 - TRBV5-4 - TGTGCCAGCAGCTCTTCCGGGGTTCGGGATACGCAGTATTTT CASSSSGVRDTQYF
14 TRBJ2-2 - TRBV24-1 TRBD1 TGTGCCACCAGAGGACAGGGGAACACCGGGGAGCTGTTTTTT CATRGQGNTGELFF
15 TRBJ2-3 - TRBV11-3 - TGTGCCAGCAGCTTCGACTCTTCTTTCACAGATACGCAGTATTTT CASSFDSSFTDTQYF
14 TRBJ2-5 - TRBV18 - TGTGCCAGCTCACCCCGCCAGGGGCAAGAGACCCAGTACTTC CASSPRQGQETQYF
13 TRBJ1-2 - TRBV7-9 - TGTGCCAGCAGCGTACAGGGTGTCGATGGCTACACCTTC CASSVQGVDGYTF
14 TRBJ1-2 - TRBV5-1 - TGCGCCAGCAGTTTGACTCGCCGGAACTATGGCTACACCTTC CASSLTRRNYGYTF
13 TRBJ2-7 - TRBV10-3 TRBD1 TGTGCCATCAAGGGGGGACAGGGCTACGAGCAGTACTTC CAIKGGQGYEQYF
15 TRBJ1-5 - TRBV18 TRBD1 TGTGCCAGCTCACCATTGACAGGGGAAGGTCAGCCCCAGCATTTT CASSPLTGEGQPQHF
16 TRBJ2-3 - TRBV5-1 TRBD2 TGCGCCAGCAGCTACGGACTAGCGGGAGTGGCAGATACGCAGTATTTT CASSYGLAGVADTQYF
17 TRBJ2-1 - TRBV27 TRBD2 TGTGCCAGCAACCCTTACCCCCTCCGACTAGCGGATAATGAGCAGTTCTTC CASNPYPLRLADNEQFF
15 TRBJ2-7 - TRBV2 TRBD2 TGTGCCAGCAGGGACCTCGGCGGGAGAACCTACGAGCAGTACTTC CASRDLGGRTYEQYF
15 TRBJ2-7 few TRBV13 TRBD2 TGTGCCAGCAGCCCGGGGACTAGCGGGAGAAACGAGCAGTACTTC CASSPGTSGRNEQYF
15 TRBJ2-1 few TRBV28 TRBD1 TGTGCCAGCAGAGCCCGGGACAGGGCCCACAATGAGCAGTTCTTC CASRARDRAHNEQFF
15 TRBJ1-2 - TRBV6-5 - TGTGCCAGCAGTCAGACACAGGGAAAACTCGGTGGCTACACCTTC CASSQTQGKLGGYTF
15 TRBJ1-3 - TRBV24-1 - TGTGCCACCAGTCCCCAGGGGCGGGTTAGAAACACCATATATTTT CATSPQGRVRNTIYF
15 TRBJ2-7 once TRBV7-9 TRBD1 TGTGCCAGCAGCTTAATTGGACAGGGACTCGAGGAGCAGTACTTC CASSLIGQGLEEQYF
16 TRBJ2-7 once TRBV4-3 - TGCGCCAGCAGCCAAGTCTGGGCGGGGTCTTCCTACGAGCAGTACTTC CASSQVWAGSSYEQYF
12 TRBJ2-5 few TRBV12-3/TRBV12-4 - TGTGCCAGCAGTTCGGGCCAAGAGACCCAGTACTTC CASSSGQETQYF
14 TRBJ1-1 - TRBV5-5 - TGTGCCAGCAGCCCTGAGGCAGGGAGGACTGAAGCTTTCTTT CASSPEAGRTEAFF
13 TRBJ2-3 - TRBV6-4 - TGTGCCAGCGCGGACTCAACGGCAGATACGCAGTATTTT CASADSTADTQYF
16 TRBJ2-5 - TRBV2 TRBD2 TGTGCCAGCAGTGGGGTAGCGGGAGGGGGTCAAGAGACCCAGTACTTC CASSGVAGGGQETQYF
16 TRBJ2-2 few TRBV4-3 TRBD2 TGCGCCAGCAGCCAAGGGGTGACTAGCAGCCCCGGGGAGCTGTTTTTT CASSQGVTSSPGELFF
15 TRBJ2-1 - TRBV9 TRBD2 TGTGCCAGCATCGACGGGAGGAGTTGGTACAATGAGCAGTTCTTC CASIDGRSWYNEQFF
12 TRBJ1-5 - TRBV6-1 - TGTGCCAGCAGTGAAGAATCACCGGCCCAGCATTTT CASSEESPAQHF
13 TRBJ1-5 few TRBV28 TRBD1 TGTGCCAGCAGAACAACAGGGGCTCAGCCCCAGCATTTT CASRTTGAQPQHF
15 TRBJ1-1 - TRBV6-5 - TGTGCCAGCAGTTACTCACAGGGCATGAACACTGAAGCTTTCTTT CASSYSQGMNTEAFF
17 TRBJ1-3 - TRBV6-1 TRBD1 TGTGCCAGCAGTGCCAACCTTGACAGGGTTACTGGAAACACCATATATTTT CASSANLDRVTGNTIYF
16 TRBJ2-7 - TRBV11-2 TRBD2 TGTGCCAGCAGCTTAGCGGGGGGACTAGCGCTCTACGAGCAGTACTTC CASSLAGGLALYEQYF
15 TRBJ1-3 - TRBV14 TRBD1 TGTGCCAGCAGCCAAGAACTGACAGGGGCGGACACCATATATTTT CASSQELTGADTIYF
16 TRBJ2-1 - TRBV27 - TGTGCCAGCAGTGTAAAACTAGTTAAGAAGACCGATGAGCAGTTCTTC CASSVKLVKKTDEQFF
15 TRBJ2-4 - TRBV7-3 TRBD2 TGTGCCAGCAGCCCGACTAGCGGAGCCAAAAACATTCAGTACTTC CASSPTSGAKNIQYF